This T cell receptor (beta chain) was sequenced for a study of T cell responses to AZD1222 COVID-19 vaccine. General observations from the study: Vaccination with two AZD1222 doses was followed by a rise in Spike-specific TCR breadth and depth. The peak T cell response came first, and repertoires were sampled only after it. Baseline seropositivity characterized only 5 or 6 AZD1222 recipients.

About this clone itself: Antigen specificity is unknown.

CDR1 is SNHLY and CDR2 is FYNNEI in the germline V gene. The CDR3 has 14 amino acids. V was pared by 2 bases and J by 1 base, with 6 bases between. Produced via immunoSEQ multiplex PCR; TCRdb's table is partial and in-frame only. The sample records roughly 92,000 clones, almost 90% being singletons. Sequencing was performed on peripheral blood, taken on day 0 of AZD1222 vaccination. The sequence was obtained from an adult in good health. The J gene is TRBJ1-5, the V gene TRBV2; D uncertain. The CDR3 DNA follows: TGTGCCAGCAGTGAACCCGGAAGCAATCAGCCCCAGCATTTT. Translated: CASSEPGSNQPQHF. The complete variable domain, with remaining parts taken from reference TRBV2 and TRBJ1-5, reads EPEVTQTPSHQVTQMGQEVILRCVPISNHLYFYWYRQILGQKVEFLVSFYNNEISEKSEIFDDQFSVERPDGSNFTLKIRSTKLEDSAMYFCASSEPGSNQPQHFGDGTRLSIL.